These 5 T cell receptor beta chains came from one sample sequenced in a study of blood T cell repertoires in COVID-19. Measured with immunoSEQ multiplex PCR; TCRdb has only the in-frame clones, and not every one. In the table there are under 300,000 clones, approximately 89% of which are singletons. Sequencing was performed on PBMCs or T cells enriched from blood (not recorded which). These receptors were obtained from a woman aged 40 to 50 who had been exposed to COVID-19.

The gene calls are TRBV19 and TRBJ2-7, with D unclear. Germline lookup yields CDR1 LNHDA and CDR2 SQIVND (reference sequence). Trimming took off 5 bases at V and 1 base at J, with 9 bases between the two ends. The CDR3 covers 13 residues. CDR3 in DNA: TGTGCCAGTAGTCTGTTTATTTCCTACGAGCAGTACTTC. It yields the protein CASSLFISYEQYF.

J is TRBJ2-2 and V is TRBV13; the match to TRBD2 covers 9 bases. CDR1 is PRHDT and CDR2 is FYEKMQ in the germline V gene (reference sequence). The CDR3 has 15 residues. The junction had 3 bases not matched to a gene; V was cut back by 3 bases and J by 4 bases. The CDR3 nucleotides read TGTGCCAGCAGCTTCGGGCGGGGGGGCACCGGGGAGCTGTTTTTT. Its translation: CASSFGRGGTGELFF.

The sample holds a few counts of this clone. J is TRBJ2-7 and V is TRBV27; D not resolved. Per the germline V gene, CDR1 is MNHEY and CDR2 is SMNVEV (reference sequence). CDR3 size: 12 residues. V was trimmed by 4 bases and J by 2 bases, leaving 6 bases between them. As DNA, the CDR3 is TGTGCCAGCAGTTCCCGTCCCTACGAGCAGTACTTC. As protein: CASSSRPYEQYF.

The rearrangement joins TRBV27 to TRBJ1-2; D is unresolved. The V and J ends lost 10 bases and 3 bases respectively, with 12 bases between them. The germline V gene has CDR1 MNHEY and CDR2 SMNVEV (reference sequence). The length of the CDR3 is 12 residues. The chain's CDR3 is CATRNSYYGYTF. In DNA, the CDR3 is TGTGCCACCAGGAACAGCTACTATGGCTACACCTTC.

The chain is built from TRBV12-3 or TRBV12-4 and TRBJ1-6; D not resolved. V lost 0 bases and J lost 9, with 6 bases in between. The CDR3 consists of 13 residues. The CDR3 reads CASSLAGSSPLHF. The CDR3 nucleotides read TGTGCCAGCAGTTTAGCGGGGAGTTCACCCCTCCACTTT.